The text below deals with one T cell receptor (beta chain). The antigen is unknown. Trimming shortened V by 4 bases and J by 0 bases, and 16 bases separated the two germline ends. This CDR3 spans 17 amino acids. Germline loops: CDR1 SGHDT, CDR2 YYEEEE. The sample originates from a study of a mutant IDH1 vaccine in newly diagnosed glioma. Study context: The study started vaccination 4-6 weeks after radiotherapy alone, or with temozolomide cycles. The sex distribution of treated patients was 62.5% male and 37.5% female, with a mean age of around 40 years. Pretreatment consisted of radiotherapy, temozolomide, or both, with most receiving both. Regarding the study as a whole: Induction of immune responses by the vaccine occurred in approximately 92% of patients.

Time point reported: week 23, last vaccination. Every vaccine dose comprised 300 ug of mutant IDH1 20-mer peptide plus topical imiquimod. This table comes from immunoSEQ multiplex PCR, and its TCRdb copy is limited to in-frame clones, with some not included. The sample holds approximately 57,000 clones, approximately 78% seen once. V gene TRBV5-6 combines with J gene TRBJ1-4; the D gene is possibly TRBD1 (5 bases). This receptor was taken from a woman in her thirties or forties with glioma. Some clones in this sample may be carry-over from other donors' samples. The specimen was PBMCs, collected from a glioma patient whose treatment included an IDH1 peptide vaccine. In DNA form, the CDR3 reads TGTGCCAGCAGCAAGTTGGGACGGGCGGCAACTAATGAAAAACTGTTTTTT. This encodes CASSKLGRAATNEKLFF.